The following is a T cell receptor (beta chain) sequence with its context. The CDR3 is 15 amino acids. With V trimmed by 3 bases and J by 2 bases, 8 bases remained unmatched. Germline V gene sequence: CDR1 SQVTM, CDR2 ANQGSEA. The source material, roughly 18-31 mg of unsorted bulk tissue, was used to co-extract RNA and DNA. Every one of the tumor samples had a viable tumor cell content above 75%. TCR beta cDNA was reverse-transcribed from approximately 0.45 ug of total RNA. The reaction used a constant-region primer and ProtoScript II reverse transcriptase. Employing slightly modified ARM-PCR, three nested multiplex PCR rounds were run, and these gave rise to the TCR beta libraries. It was with TRBV1-TRBV30 forward primers and a C-beta reverse primer that the first two PCR rounds were run, at about 10 cycles each. MiXCR was run by TCRdb on the multiplex PCR reads, yielding one entry per CDR3 protein. The sample lists about 64,000 distinct CDR3 sequences; approximately 74% were seen once.

These data originate in a study of tumor-infiltrating lymphocytes in primary liver carcinoma. The clonotype was recovered from a man aged 35 to 55 with primary liver carcinoma and hepatitis B virus infection. This chain uses TRBV29-1 with TRBJ2-3; the match to TRBD2 covers 7 bases. Sequencing input: liver tumor tissue from sampling region 4. Subset described: tumor region T4, right-lateral pole. The CDR3 DNA sequence: TGCAGCGTTGAGAGCGGGACCGGCATCACAGATACGCAGTATTTT. It translates to CSVESGTGITDTQYF.